The present T cell receptor beta chain was sequenced within a study of T cell responses to AZD1222 COVID-19 vaccine. As for this clone: Its antigen is unknown.

Study-level points and caveats: The number of AZD1222 recipients seropositive at baseline was only five to seven. Only after the peak T cell response were repertoires sampled. Regions left unmutated in variants are reportedly the target of nearly half of spike-specific TCRs. Clonal diversity may have been underestimated, and the donors were mostly white British, with more females than males.

The CDR3 extends over 15 amino acids. Germline lookup yields CDR1 MGHRA and CDR2 YSYEKL. V dropped 0 bases and J dropped 7 bases, with 15 bases sitting between them. Produced via immunoSEQ multiplex PCR; TCRdb's table is partial and in-frame only. The top ten hold around a sixth of the sample, which has about 66,000 clones, approximately 84% seen once. The sample in question was peripheral blood, obtained on day 0 of AZD1222 vaccination. The clonotype was recovered from an adult in good health. The genes are TRBV4-1 and TRBJ2-5; no firm D call. CDR3 nucleotides: TGCGCCAGCAGCCAAGAGGGCTACGCCGCAGGGACCCAGTACTTC. This translates into CASSQEGYAAGTQYF.